This entry concerns a single T cell receptor beta chain. In its sample, this clonotype was seen many times. No antigen is known for it. Per-nucleotide qualities are absent, and no much larger clonotype sits a single base away. The sample comes from a study of spatial heterogeneity in lung cancer (dated by TCRdb to the late 2010s). A note on the overall study: Beta-chain transcripts were consistently detected in greater numbers than alpha-chain transcripts, which likely reflected higher beta-chain transcript abundance. In tumor regions, TCR transcript counts showed a strong correlation with a T cell transcriptional module score derived from matched bulk RNA-seq. In the raw uncorrected reads, each unique combination of TCR and UMI appeared more than ten times on average. The study quantitatively compared TCR alpha and beta repertoires across multiple tumor regions, matched nontumor lung and blood in non-small cell lung cancer. Nonsynonymous mutation counts, determined by whole-exome sequencing of tumor tissue, were related to TCR repertoire features. Both alpha and beta chains were TCR-sequenced in samples taken at surgery, namely 220 tumor regions, around 64 matched nontumor lung samples and 56 PBMC samples. Study-level results and caveats: The tumor nonsynonymous mutation count correlated with the number of expanded alpha and beta TCRs within the tumor. The count of ubiquitous expanded TCRs correlated with the count of ubiquitous nonsynonymous mutations, and the count of regional expanded TCRs correlated with the count of regional nonsynonymous mutations. Confirming at a functional level the hypothesis that regional TCRs recognize regional mutations was considered to require additional single-cell paired TCR alpha and beta sequencing. TCR-seq coverage of tumor T cells was estimated at only 7% to 8% for alpha chains and about 13% for beta chains.

Libraries were built with 5' RACE. Sequencing was carried out with a NextSeq 500. To allow correction of PCR and sequencing errors, the TCR library protocol tagged every TCR cDNA molecule with a unique molecular identifier. As for the original processing: TCR identification, UMI-based error correction and CDR3 extraction were performed with Decombinator tools. Expanded TCRs were defined as those above a frequency of 2 per 1,000, corresponding to the top 1% of the tumor frequency distribution. Expanded tumor TCRs were classed as regional if statistically deemed absent (corrected P<0.05) from at least one tumor region, otherwise ubiquitous. Each repertoire was subsampled 100 times to 5,000 TCRs, after which Renyi diversity was computed with the R vegan package. CDR3 similarity networks were built from amino acid triplet string-kernel similarity, with CDR3s being connected when pairwise similarity was above 0.82. In TCRdb, the public reads were trimmed at Q25 with fastp and aligned with MiXCR, with productive beta chains retained. Identical CDR3 protein sequences are pooled into one entry, listed with their most common genes and DNA. TCRdb's processing, not the authors', yielded these V and J calls. The sample profile shows about 3,400 distinct CDR3 sequences; roughly 13% of them were found once. The ten largest make up about a tenth of the sample.

The time point label corresponds to: sample taken at primary tumor resection. Samples were obtained from roughly 72 patients with early-stage, untreated non-small cell lung cancer from the lung TRACERx cohort. Without any cell sorting, TCR sequencing was performed on whole RNA extracted either from tumor and nontumor lung tissue or from cryopreserved PBMC samples. Only patients with enough RNA available from two or more tumor regions were chosen for TCR sequencing. Before being selected, tumor and adjacent nontumor lung specimens were reviewed by a lung pathologist. This TCR came from a female donor with early-stage non-small cell lung cancer. The sample consisted of lung tumor tissue, taken at surgery.

The CDR3 sequence is CASSPKGTPKNQPQHF. The bases are TGTGCCAGCAGTCCAAAAGGGACACCTAAGAATCAGCCCCAGCATTTT. The V and J segments used are TRBV28 and TRBJ1-5, and the D gene may be TRBD1, 6 bases matching. As encoded in the germline V gene, CDR1 is MDHEN while CDR2 is SYDVKM. The CDR3 has 16 amino acids, counting the end cysteine and phenylalanine. CDR3 DNA only is kept here, 48 bases in frame from base 1. At the junction V is shortened by 5 bases and J by 4 bases, with 18 bases in between. The CDR3 plus the reference TRBV28 and TRBJ1-5 genes for the other parts give the full variable domain: DVKVTQSSRYLVKRTGEKVFLECVQDMDHENMFWYRQDPGLGLRLIYFSYDVKMKEKGDIPEGYSVSREKKERFSLILESASTNQTSMYLCASSPKGTPKNQPQHFGDGTRLSIL.